This record concerns one T cell receptor (beta chain) sequence. TCRdb keeps only in-frame clones here, not all; method: immunoSEQ multiplex PCR. The data hold 600,000 to 900,000 clones, with 75% to 90% observed a single time. Germline loops: CDR1 SNHLY, CDR2 FYNNEI. The CDR3 runs 15 residues. Unmatched junction bases numbered 5, after V lost 1 base and J lost 4 bases. The data originate from a study of shared T cell receptors in the human thymus. These records were also assigned to another study, of human thymus T cells. That investigation notes: Healthy Finnish infants having corrective surgery for congenital heart defects served as donors. Resected material from corrective heart surgery provided the thymus tissue analysed. Related research found strongly overlapping thymic repertoires in unrelated individuals.

The TCR sequence derives from a girl under two years old with a congenital heart defect. What was sequenced was thymocytes. The chain combines TRBV2 with TRBJ2-7; TRBD2 matches 9 bases. The CDR3 here is CASSEVGGGAYEQYF. The CDR3 DNA sequence: TGTGCCAGCAGTGAAGTTGGCGGGGGGGCGTACGAGCAGTACTTC.